This T cell receptor beta chain came from a study of technical replicates of blood from a few donors. Using immunoSEQ multiplex PCR, the repertoire was profiled, and TCRdb retains in-frame clones only, with some absent. The sample lists around 65,000 clones, roughly 88% occurring once. Trimming took 4 bases from V and 7 from J; bases not matched to a gene: 4. Germline CDR1 SGHRS, CDR2 YFSETQ. CDR3 length: 16 residues. The sequence derives from a human donor in good health. Some clones in this sample may be carry-over from other donors' samples. The J gene is TRBJ2-2, the V gene TRBV5-1; 16 bases map to TRBD2. Specimen: PBMCs. In nucleotides, the CDR3 is TGCGCCAGCAGCCCGGGACTAGCGGGAGGGAACGGGGAGCTGTTTTTT. This translates into CASSPGLAGGNGELFF. Combining the CDR3 with reference TRBV5-1 and TRBJ2-2 gives the whole variable domain KAGVTQTPRYLIKTRGQQVTLSCSPISGHRSVSWYQQTPGQGLQFLFEYFSETQRNKGNFPGRFSGRQFSNSRSEMNVSTLELGDSALYLCASSPGLAGGNGELFFGEGSRLTVL.